The 28 T cell receptor beta chains below were found in one sample sequenced in a study of T cell responses to AZD1222 COVID-19 vaccine. Clones were read by immunoSEQ multiplex PCR, and TCRdb kept only the in-frame ones, dropping some. The sample holds 95,000 to 150,000 clones, roughly 92% seen once. The sample consisted of peripheral blood, taken on day 0 of AZD1222 vaccination. The receptors were gathered from an adult in good health.

This clone was counted only a few times. The chain employs TRBV20-1 and TRBJ2-1, with a tentative D call TRBD2 (6 bases). Deletions cut 3 bases from V and 6 bases from J, with 15 bases between. CDR1 is DFQATT and CDR2 is SNEGSKA in the germline V gene (reference sequence). CDR3 length equals 14 residues. The chain's CDR3 is CSASDSGVRNEQFF. CDR3 DNA: TGCAGTGCTAGTGACTCGGGGGTGCGCAATGAGCAGTTCTTC.

This clone was seen just once. This chain links TRBV9 with TRBJ2-3, with unresolved D. Trimming removed 4 bases at V and 6 bases at J, with 12 bases between. This CDR3 has 13 amino acids. Germline V CDR1 and CDR2: SGDLS, YYNGEE. The CDR3 loop reads CASSPRPFDTQYF. The CDR3, as DNA: TGTGCCAGCAGCCCCCGACCCTTCGATACGCAGTATTTT.

The CDR3 bases are TGTGCCAGCAAAACCCGGGACACCGCCTACAATGAGCAGTTCTTC. This encodes CASKTRDTAYNEQFF. This sequence joins TRBV2 and TRBJ2-1; D might be TRBD1 (6 bases). CDR3 length equals 15 residues. V was trimmed by 7 bases and J by 2 bases, leaving 15 bases between them. Germline V lookup: CDR1 SNHLY, CDR2 FYNNEI.

CDR3 nucleotide sequence: TGTGCCAGCAGTGGGGTACAGGGTTTAAGCAATCAGCCCCAGCATTTT. Protein: CASSGVQGLSNQPQHF. The rearrangement links TRBV6-1 to TRBJ1-5, with a tentative D call TRBD1 (6 bases). V lost 4 bases and J 1 base, leaving 14 bases between the germline ends. The CDR3 is made up of 16 amino acids. From germline, CDR1 is MNHNS and CDR2 SASEGT.

This chain joins TRBV7-3 and TRBJ2-7, with 10 bases identical to TRBD2. The CDR3 has 14 residues. CDR1 and CDR2 from the germline V gene are SGHTA and FQGTGA. J was trimmed by 2 bases and V by 5 bases; bases with no gene match: 3. DNA of the CDR3: TGTGCCAGCAGCCCAAGCGGGGGGGCCTACGAGCAGTACTTC. Amino acid sequence: CASSPSGGAYEQYF.

The chain joins TRBV6-5 to TRBJ2-1, with 8 bases aligning to TRBD2. In germline, CDR1 is MNHEY, CDR2 SVGAGI. Trimming took 11 bases from V and 2 from J; bases not matched to a gene: 5. The CDR3 is made up of 13 amino acids. The CDR3 nucleotides are TGTGCCGCGACTAGCGCTACCTACAATGAGCAGTTCTTC. Translation: CAATSATYNEQFF.

The rearrangement links TRBV18 to TRBJ2-7; D not resolved. The V and J ends lost 4 bases and 0 bases respectively, with 13 bases between them. The germline CDR1 and CDR2 sequences are KGHSH and LQKENI. The CDR3 is 15 amino acids. The CDR3 here is CASSRVSVSSYEQYF. DNA for the CDR3: TGTGCCAGCTCACGAGTGTCCGTGAGCTCCTACGAGCAGTACTTC.

The rearrangement uses TRBV27 and TRBJ2-3, with D possibly TRBD2 on 6 matching bases. Germline V lookup: CDR1 MNHEY, CDR2 SMNVEV (reference sequence). Trimming took off 6 bases at V and 4 bases at J, with 14 bases between the two ends. The CDR3 is made up of 14 amino acids. The DNA of the CDR3 is TGTGCCAGCAGCCGACTAGTAGGACCAGATACGCAGTATTTT. It yields the protein CASSRLVGPDTQYF.

V usage is TRBV6-5 and J usage is TRBJ1-2; D remains ambiguous. This CDR3 region has 15 residues. V dropped 2 bases and J dropped 4 bases, with 14 bases sitting between them. Germline CDR1 reads MNHEY; CDR2 reads SVGAGI. The chain's CDR3 is CASSYLVGYSYGYTF. CDR3 DNA sequence: TGTGCCAGCAGTTACCTGGTGGGCTACTCCTATGGCTACACCTTC.

The V gene is TRBV10-3, the J gene TRBJ1-1; TRBD1 might be the D (6 bases). The germline V gene encodes CDR1 ENHRY and CDR2 SYGVKD. V gave up 6 bases and J gave up 6 bases, with 17 bases separating them. CDR3 length: 14 residues. The CDR3 bases are TGTGCCATCAGGGACAGTTCGGTGGACTCTGAAGCTTTCTTT. Residues: CAIRDSSVDSEAFF.

The chain joins TRBV9 to TRBJ1-1; perhaps TRBD1 as D (5 bases). In germline, CDR1 is SGDLS, CDR2 YYNGEE. V lost 0 bases and J 4 bases, leaving 10 bases between the germline ends. This CDR3 is built from 14 residues. CDR3 in DNA: TGTGCCAGCAGCGTAGATCAGGGTGGCACTGAAGCTTTCTTT. Its protein is CASSVDQGGTEAFF.

The CDR3 bases are TGTGCCAGCGGTCAGGGACTCAACACTGAAGCTTTCTTT. It translates to CASGQGLNTEAFF. This rearrangement joins TRBV2 to TRBJ1-1; perhaps TRBD1 as D (5 bases). The CDR3 has 13 residues. With 8 bases removed from V and 2 bases from J, the gap between germline ends came to 12 bases. The germline gives CDR1 SNHLY, CDR2 FYNNEI.

The rearrangement links TRBV6-1 to TRBJ1-1; D gene unclear. The CDR3 covers 16 residues. Between the trimmed V and J ends, which lost 4 bases and 3 bases, there was a span of 18 bases. Germline CDR1 MNHNS, CDR2 SASEGT. CDR3 sequence reads: CASSVSLSERDTEAFF. CDR3 coding DNA: TGTGCCAGCAGTGTTTCGCTTAGTGAGAGGGACACTGAAGCTTTCTTT.

The chain has TRBV4-1 and TRBJ1-1; TRBD1 might be the D (5 bases). CDR3 size: 14 residues. Germline CDR1 reads MGHRA; CDR2 reads YSYEKL. Trimming took off 5 bases at V and 1 base at J, with 11 bases between the two ends. CDR3 amino acids: CASSDRGKNTEAFF. The CDR3, as DNA: TGCGCCAGCAGCGACCGGGGGAAGAACACTGAAGCTTTCTTT.

The DNA of the CDR3 is TGTGCCTCACAACAGGTAGCCAAAAACATTCAGTACTTC. Protein product: CASQQVAKNIQYF. The chain carries TRBV30 and TRBJ2-4; a possible D gene is TRBD1 (5 bases). The CDR3 totals 13 residues. CDR1 GTSNPN and CDR2 SVGIG come from the germline V gene (reference sequence). V was cut by 7 bases and J by 0 bases, with 10 bases left in between.

The CDR3 nucleotides read TGTGCCAGTAGTAGAGGCTTCCGGGACGGGTTCAATTCACCCCTCCACTTT. Its protein is CASSRGFRDGFNSPLHF. The V and J genes are TRBV19 and TRBJ1-6; TRBD1 might be the D (5 bases). From germline, CDR1 is LNHDA and CDR2 SQIVND (reference sequence). V lost 4 bases and J 7 bases, leaving 20 bases between the germline ends. The CDR3 contains 17 residues.

The genes are TRBV6-5 and TRBJ2-7, with TRBD1 matching over 7 bases. The germline CDR1 and CDR2 sequences are MNHEY and SVGAGI. The CDR3 extends over 13 amino acids. V shed 6 bases and J 4 bases; nucleotides not matched to a gene: 6. The CDR3 reads CASRWDSWYEQYV. The DNA for the CDR3 is TGTGCCAGCAGGTGGGACAGTTGGTACGAGCAGTACGTC.

This chain's CDR3 is CASSPPSTSRNEKLFF. As DNA, the CDR3 is TGTGCCAGCTCACCACCCAGTACGTCTCGAAATGAAAAACTGTTTTTT. V and J are TRBV18 and TRBJ1-4; D remains unclear. V was trimmed by 0 bases and J by 5 bases, leaving 13 bases between them. The germline V gene has CDR1 KGHSH and CDR2 LQKENI. This CDR3 comprises 16 residues.

In this sample, this clone turned up a few times. The chain links TRBV7-2 to TRBJ1-1; D is unresolved. V lost 5 bases and J 1 base, leaving 11 bases between the germline ends. Germline CDR1 and CDR2: SGHTA and FQGNSA. The CDR3 runs to 14 residues. CDR3 loop: CASSLRTRNTEAFF. CDR3 nucleotide sequence: TGTGCCAGCAGCCTCAGGACCAGGAACACTGAAGCTTTCTTT.

V is TRBV11-3 and J is TRBJ2-3, with 9 bases that match TRBD1. The junction had 6 bases not matched to a gene; V was cut back by 11 bases and J by 0 bases. This CDR3 has 14 residues. CDR1 is SGHNT, CDR2 YENEEA, per germline. The CDR3 loop reads CASGGTGSTDTQYF. CDR3 DNA sequence: TGTGCCTCCGGGGGGACAGGGAGCACAGATACGCAGTATTTT.

This chain links TRBV6-5 with TRBJ2-7; D is unresolved. Germline V lookup: CDR1 MNHEY, CDR2 SVGAGI. This CDR3 region has 14 residues. The V gene lost 6 bases and the J gene lost 0 bases, with 12 bases spanning the gap. The CDR3: CASSTARSSYEQYV. Written as DNA, the CDR3 is TGTGCCAGCAGCACGGCCAGGAGCTCCTACGAGCAGTACGTC.

V usage is TRBV18 and J usage is TRBJ2-2; D ambiguous. Trimming pared 2 bases from V and 9 bases from J, leaving 10 bases between. This CDR3 comprises 13 residues. The germline CDR1 and CDR2 sequences are KGHSH and LQKENI. The CDR3 nucleotides read TGTGCCAGCTCACCAGACGCGGCTCGGGAGCTGTTTTTT. This encodes CASSPDAARELFF.

Here the CDR3 reads CASSFLGRAQYF. Written as DNA, the CDR3 is TGTGCCAGCAGCTTCCTGGGGAGAGCGCAGTATTTT. This chain joins TRBV5-4 and TRBJ2-3; D is possibly TRBD2 (5 bases). Germline CDR1 and CDR2: SGHNT and YYREEE (reference sequence). The V end lost 2 bases, the J end lost 10 bases, and 11 bases lay between the germline ends. The CDR3 runs to 12 residues. The full variable domain, rest sourced from reference TRBV5-4 and TRBJ2-3, is ETGVTQSPTHLIKTRGQQVTLRCSSQSGHNTVSWYQQALGQGPQFIFQYYREEENGRGNFPPRFSGLQFPNYSSELNVNALELDDSALYLCASSFLGRAQYFGPGTRLTVL.

Only a few counts were recorded for this clone. This chain connects TRBV29-1 to TRBJ2-7, with D perhaps matching TRBD2 (6 bases). The CDR3 is made up of 12 amino acids. Between the trimmed V and J ends, which lost 6 bases and 5 bases, there was a span of 14 bases. Germline CDR1 reads SQVTM; CDR2 reads ANQGSEA. The CDR3 DNA sequence: TGCAGCGTCTCTGGCGGGAACCACGAGCAGTACGTC. Its translation: CSVSGGNHEQYV.

The genes are TRBV21-1 and TRBJ1-1; the listed D gene, TRBD1, was not tested against the DNA. TRBV21-1 is deemed a pseudogene. This CDR3 spans 17 amino acids. The CDR3, as DNA: TGTGCCAGCAGAACAGGGCGACAGGATATAATGAACACTGAAGCTTTCTTT. Translation gives CASRTGRQDIMNTEAFF.

The chain joins TRBV6-5 to TRBJ2-1; 9 bases fit TRBD2. Trimming cost V 7 bases and J 8 bases; bases outside gene matches: 6. Germline CDR1 reads MNHEY; CDR2 reads SVGAGI. This CDR3 comprises 13 residues. The CDR3 loop reads CASIGTSSDEQFF. The CDR3 nucleotides are TGTGCCAGCATCGGGACTAGCTCAGATGAGCAGTTCTTC.

This rearrangement joins TRBV23-1 to TRBJ2-5; 9 nucleotides align to TRBD2. TRBV23-1 is an open reading frame, and its role is uncertain. CDR3 length equals 16 residues. V was pared by 2 bases and J by 5 bases, with 9 bases of the junction left unmatched. DNA for the CDR3: TGCGCCAGCAGTCAACCCCTAGCGGGAAGGATGGAGACCCAGTACTTC. As protein: CASSQPLAGRMETQYF.

The rearrangement uses TRBV19 and TRBJ1-1; D is ambiguous. CDR3 length: 16 residues. Germline V gene data show CDR1 as LNHDA and CDR2 as SQIVND (reference sequence). Trimming stripped 6 bases from V and 0 bases from J, with 17 bases between. The CDR3 reads CASSPLAESMNTEAFF. CDR3 coding DNA: TGTGCCAGTAGCCCCCTCGCGGAAAGTATGAACACTGAAGCTTTCTTT.